The 13 T cell receptor beta chains in this list originate from one sample, sequenced in a study of CD8+CD57+ T cells in acquired aplastic anemia. Genomic DNA, the template, was used for profiling of the TCR beta VDJ and CDR3. TCRdb processed the reads anew with MiXCR; each CDR3 protein has one entry. The table includes 200,000 to 250,000 distinct CDR3 sequences, roughly 53% detected once. Patients who underwent sequencing had shown CD8+CD57+ cell expansion by flow cytometry. The source material was sorted CD4+, CD8+, or CD8+CD57+ T cells (not recorded which) from PBMCs. The receptor set was obtained from a human donor with aplastic anemia.

This clonotype was recorded many times. This sequence joins TRBV5-1 and TRBJ2-5; D is ambiguous. Trimming stripped 5 bases from V and 2 bases from J, with 7 bases between. The CDR3 runs to 12 residues. Germline V gene lookup returns CDR1 SGHRS and CDR2 YFSETQ. The CDR3 nucleotides read TGCGCCAGCAGGCCTGTGCAAGAGACCCAGTACTTC. Residues: CASRPVQETQYF.

This clonotype has at least ten counts. The chain couples TRBV11-2 to TRBJ2-3, with D perhaps matching TRBD2 (5 bases). CDR3 length: 13 amino acids. The germline V gene encodes CDR1 SGHAT and CDR2 FQNNGV. Trimming stripped 3 bases from V and 4 bases from J, with 8 bases between. The CDR3 region has the DNA TGTGCCAGCAGCTTCGGGGAAGCAGATACGCAGTATTTT. Its translation: CASSFGEADTQYF.

The chain couples TRBV5-1 to TRBJ2-7; D tentatively fits TRBD1 or TRBD2 (6 bases each). Per the germline V gene, CDR1 is SGHRS and CDR2 is YFSETQ. The germline V and J ends were trimmed by 1 base and 3 bases, with 11 bases remaining between them. This CDR3 is 14 amino acids long. CDR3 protein: CASSLNGGDYEQYF. The DNA of the CDR3 is TGCGCCAGCAGCTTGAACGGGGGCGACTACGAGCAGTACTTC.

The chain employs TRBV7-2 and TRBJ2-7; 9 bases are shared with TRBD1. Germline CDR1 is SGHTA and CDR2 is FQGNSA. The CDR3 has 15 amino acids. The V and J ends lost 3 bases and 4 bases, in that order; junction bases with no gene match: 7. CDR3 coding DNA: TGTGCCAGCAGCTTCCCGGGACAGGGAGGATACGAGCAGTACTTC. The encoded protein is CASSFPGQGGYEQYF.

In its sample, this clonotype was seen many times. The rearrangement joins TRBV29-1 to TRBJ2-1; D remains ambiguous. Germline assignment: CDR1 SQVTM and CDR2 ANQGSEA. The CDR3 totals 11 residues. V lost 4 bases and J 7 bases, leaving 8 bases between the germline ends. The CDR3 reads CSVGSRNEQFF. CDR3 nucleotide sequence: TGCAGCGTTGGGTCGAGGAATGAGCAGTTCTTC.

On this clonotype: A read error is possible here, since a much larger clone lies one base away. The rearrangement uses TRBV19 and TRBJ2-5; 7 nucleotides match TRBD2. CDR1 is LNHDA and CDR2 is SQIVND in the germline V gene (reference sequence). The CDR3 runs 15 residues. The CDR3 nucleotides are TGTGCCAGTAGCACCCTATCGGGGGGTCAAGAGGCCCAGTACTTC. Residues: CASSTLSGGQEAQYF.

This clonotype was recorded at least ten times. V usage is TRBV2 and J usage is TRBJ2-3, with D possibly TRBD2 on 6 matching bases. This CDR3 comprises 14 residues. Trimming removed 9 bases at V and 2 bases at J, with 15 bases between. Looked up from germline, CDR1 is SNHLY and CDR2 is FYNNEI. CDR3 loop: CASSGRENTDTQYF. CDR3 bases: TGTGCCAGTTCGGGTCGGGAGAACACAGATACGCAGTATTTT.

The chain recombines TRBV5-1 with TRBJ1-2, with a weak D call TRBD1 (6 bases). The CDR3 covers 15 residues. The V end lost 4 bases, the J end lost 2 bases, and 15 bases lay between the germline ends. Per germline, CDR1 SGHRS and CDR2 YFSETQ. As DNA, the CDR3 is TGCGCCAGCAGCCACAGCGGGGACAACAACTATGGCTACACCTTC. Residues: CASSHSGDNNYGYTF. Drawing the rest from reference TRBV5-1 and TRBJ1-2, the complete variable domain is KAGVTQTPRYLIKTRGQQVTLSCSPISGHRSVSWYQQTPGQGLQFLFEYFSETQRNKGNFPGRFSGRQFSNSRSEMNVSTLELGDSALYLCASSHSGDNNYGYTFGSGTRLTVV.

At least ten counts were recorded for this clonotype. This chain uses TRBV5-1 with TRBJ2-7; maybe TRBD1 (5 bases). This CDR3 is 13 amino acids long. CDR1 and CDR2 from the germline V gene are SGHRS and YFSETQ. The V and J ends lost 1 base and 5 bases respectively, with 10 bases between them. CDR3 region: CASSLTQGHEQYF. The CDR3 region has the DNA TGCGCCAGCAGCTTGACTCAGGGCCACGAGCAGTACTTC.

At least ten counts were recorded for this clonotype. The V and J genes are TRBV19 and TRBJ1-2, with D possibly being TRBD1 (6 bases). Germline V gene lookup returns CDR1 LNHDA and CDR2 SQIVND (reference sequence). V lost 5 bases and J lost 5, with 12 bases in between. The CDR3 is made up of 13 amino acids. This chain's CDR3 is CASSRTAEYGYTF. CDR3 DNA sequence: TGTGCCAGTAGTCGGACAGCAGAGTATGGCTACACCTTC.

This clonotype was found a few times. Since a much larger clone is just one base distant, this may be a read error. The CDR3 nucleotides are TGTGCCAGCGGCGTAGACCCGACAGGGGCAATAAATGAGCAGTTCTTC. This gives the protein CASGVDPTGAINEQFF. The chain carries TRBV9 and TRBJ2-1, with 8 bases matching TRBD1. The CDR3 is made up of 16 amino acids. Germline V gene data show CDR1 as SGDLS and CDR2 as YYNGEE.

This clonotype was found many times. V is TRBV7-9 and J is TRBJ2-7; D gene unclear. Germline assignment: CDR1 SEHNR and CDR2 FQNEAQ (reference sequence). The ends were cut back, 4 bases at V and 6 bases at J, with 7 bases in the middle. The CDR3 has 11 residues. The CDR3 DNA reads TGTGCCAGCAGCTCTAATCTCGAGCAGTACTTC. It translates to CASSSNLEQYF.

This clonotype was seen a few times. The chain carries TRBV6-2 or TRBV6-3 and TRBJ2-7; D unresolved. V was pared by 2 bases and J by 2 bases, with 13 bases between. The CDR3 is 15 amino acids. Germline V CDR1 and CDR2: MNHEY, SVGEGT. CDR3 residues: CASSYPFSGTYEQYF. CDR3 nucleotide sequence: TGTGCCAGCAGTTACCCCTTTTCTGGTACCTACGAGCAGTACTTC.